The 10 T cell receptor beta chains in this list originate from one sample, sequenced in a study of shared T cell receptors in the human thymus. The table came from immunoSEQ multiplex PCR; TCRdb's copy has only in-frame clones and leaves some out. This sample has about 540,000 clones, with around 78% found just once. These data are also associated with another study on human thymus T cells.

Sample: thymocytes. The receptors were gathered from a boy in the first two years of life with a congenital heart defect.

J is TRBJ2-7 and V is TRBV5-1; 9 positions match TRBD2. The CDR3 spans 14 residues. CDR1 SGHRS and CDR2 YFSETQ come from the germline V gene. The V segment lost 4 bases and the J segment 6 bases; nucleotides outside the gene matches: 8. The chain's CDR3 is CASSQREARCEQYF. CDR3 DNA: TGCGCCAGCAGCCAGCGGGAGGCACGCTGCGAGCAGTACTTC.

This sequence joins TRBV25-1 and TRBJ2-1; 8 bases are a match to TRBD2. From germline, CDR1 is MGHDK and CDR2 SYGVNS. This CDR3 is 17 amino acids long. Trimming cost V 1 base and J 7 bases; bases outside gene matches: 12. The CDR3 reads CASSESKRESPENEQFF. DNA for the CDR3: TGTGCCAGCAGTGAATCTAAGCGGGAGTCCCCCGAAAATGAGCAGTTCTTC.

In its sample, this clone was seen a few times. The genes are TRBV19 and TRBJ1-4; 10 bases agree with TRBD1. The CDR3 sequence is 15 residues long. After removal of 5 bases from V and 8 bases from J, the junction contained 8 bases not matched to a gene. The germline CDR1 and CDR2 sequences are LNHDA and SQIVND (reference sequence). The CDR3 loop reads CASSPGQGEVEKLFF. CDR3 DNA: TGTGCCAGTAGTCCAGGACAGGGGGAAGTGGAAAAACTGTTTTTT.

In DNA form, the CDR3 reads TGTGCCAGCAGCCTAGAGCGGGACAGGGGGCCTGAGGAGCAGTATTTT. Translating gives CASSLERDRGPEEQYF. This rearrangement joins TRBV7-9 to TRBJ2-3; TRBD1 matches 12 bases. V trimming: 5 bases; J trimming: 11 bases; junction bases outside the gene matches: 14. CDR1 and CDR2 from the germline V gene are SEHNR and FQNEAQ (reference sequence). This CDR3 comprises 16 residues. Based on the CDR3 plus reference TRBV7-9 and TRBJ2-3, the full variable domain is DTGVSQNPRHKITKRGQNVTFRCDPISEHNRLYWYRQTLGQGPEFLTYFQNEAQLEKSRLLSDRFSAERPKGSFSTLEIQRTEQGDSAMYLCASSLERDRGPEEQYFGPGTRLTVL.

CDR3 bases: TGTGCCAGTACCTCGACACCTAGCACAGATACGCAGTATTTT. Translation: CASTSTPSTDTQYF. The V call is TRBV19, the J call TRBJ2-3; D not resolved. From germline, CDR1 is LNHDA and CDR2 SQIVND (reference sequence). CDR3 size: 14 residues. V was trimmed by 7 bases and J by 0 bases, leaving 11 bases between them.

This clone was detected once. The chain is built from TRBV7-9 and TRBJ2-7; 10 bases line up with TRBD2. This CDR3 comprises 17 residues. The ends lost 3 bases at V and 3 bases at J; junction bases unmatched: 11. The germline CDR1 and CDR2 sequences are SEHNR and FQNEAQ (reference sequence). CDR3 sequence (DNA): TGTGCCAGCAGCTTTGATAGCGGGAGGCCACCGATCTACGAGCAGTACTTC. Amino acid sequence: CASSFDSGRPPIYEQYF.

This clone appeared once. The chain recombines TRBV7-9 with TRBJ2-7; 10 bases match TRBD2. The V gene's germline CDR1 is SEHNR and CDR2 FQNEAQ (reference sequence). The V and J ends lost 5 bases and 1 base, in that order; junction bases with no gene match: 11. This CDR3 contains 17 residues. In DNA, the CDR3 is TGTGCCAGCAGCCCCGTTGGGTCTAGCGGGAGTTCCTACGAGCAGTACTTC. As protein: CASSPVGSSGSSYEQYF.

The rearrangement joins TRBV6-5 to TRBJ2-3; 12 positions match TRBD2. This CDR3 region has 16 residues. V shed 0 bases and J 3 bases; nucleotides not matched to a gene: 1. The germline V gene has CDR1 MNHEY and CDR2 SVGAGI. CDR3 residues: CASSYSLAGGTDTQYF. In nucleotides, the CDR3 is TGTGCCAGCAGTTACTCACTAGCGGGAGGTACAGATACGCAGTATTTT.

This CDR3 reads CASSRAGSGGITEAFF. DNA of the CDR3: TGTGCCAGCAGCCGGGCAGGGTCGGGCGGAATAACTGAAGCTTTCTTT. The chain couples TRBV5-6 to TRBJ1-1; weak D call: TRBD1 (5 bases). The V and J ends lost 4 bases and 5 bases respectively, with 21 bases between them. The CDR3 spans 16 residues. Germline values: CDR1 SGHDT, CDR2 YYEEEE.

This chain joins TRBV7-3 and TRBJ2-1; perhaps TRBD1 as D (5 bases). From germline, CDR1 is SGHTA and CDR2 FQGTGA. The CDR3 length is 12 residues. V was pared by 4 bases and J by 10 bases, with 11 bases between. The CDR3 sequence is CASSSGSREQFF. In DNA, the CDR3 is TGTGCCAGCAGCTCAGGGTCTAGGGAGCAGTTCTTC.